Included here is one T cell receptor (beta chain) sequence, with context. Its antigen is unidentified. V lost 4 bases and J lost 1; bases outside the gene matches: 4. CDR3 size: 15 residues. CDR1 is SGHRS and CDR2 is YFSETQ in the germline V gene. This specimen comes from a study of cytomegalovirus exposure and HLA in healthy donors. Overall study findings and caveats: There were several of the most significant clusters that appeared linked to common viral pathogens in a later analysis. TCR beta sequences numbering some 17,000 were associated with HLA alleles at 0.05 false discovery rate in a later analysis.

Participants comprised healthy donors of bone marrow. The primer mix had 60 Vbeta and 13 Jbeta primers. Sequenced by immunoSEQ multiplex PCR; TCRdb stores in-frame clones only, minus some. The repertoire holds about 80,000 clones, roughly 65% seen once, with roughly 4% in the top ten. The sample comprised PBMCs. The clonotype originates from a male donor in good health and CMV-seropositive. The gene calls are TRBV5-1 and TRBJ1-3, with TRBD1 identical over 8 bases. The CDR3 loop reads CASSQRTGSGNTIYF. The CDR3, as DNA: TGCGCCAGCAGCCAGAGGACAGGGTCTGGAAACACCATATATTTT.